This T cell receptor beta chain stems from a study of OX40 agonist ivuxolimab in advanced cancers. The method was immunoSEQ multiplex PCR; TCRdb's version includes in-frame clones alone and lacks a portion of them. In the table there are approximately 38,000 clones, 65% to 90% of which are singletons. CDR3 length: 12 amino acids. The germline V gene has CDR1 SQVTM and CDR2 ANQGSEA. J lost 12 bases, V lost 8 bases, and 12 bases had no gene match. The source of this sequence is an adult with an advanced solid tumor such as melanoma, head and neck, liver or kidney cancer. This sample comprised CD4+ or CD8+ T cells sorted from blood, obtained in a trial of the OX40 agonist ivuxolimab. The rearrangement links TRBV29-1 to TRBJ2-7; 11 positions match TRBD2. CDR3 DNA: TGCAGCACAGAAGAACTAGCGGGAGAAATGTACTTC. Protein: CSTEELAGEMYF.